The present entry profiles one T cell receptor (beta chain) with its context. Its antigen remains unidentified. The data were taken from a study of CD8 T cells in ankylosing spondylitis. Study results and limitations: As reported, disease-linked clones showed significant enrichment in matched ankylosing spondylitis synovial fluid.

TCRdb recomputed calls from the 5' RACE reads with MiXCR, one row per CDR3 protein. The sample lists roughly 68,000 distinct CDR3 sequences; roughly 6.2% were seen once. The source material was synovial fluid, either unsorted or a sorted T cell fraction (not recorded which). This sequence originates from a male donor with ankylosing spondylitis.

The CDR3 nucleotides read TGTGCCAGCAGTGAACCCTGGGTGGACACCGGGGAGCTGTTTTTT. Protein product: CASSEPWVDTGELFF. V is TRBV2 and J is TRBJ2-2; D not resolved. The germline gives CDR1 SNHLY, CDR2 FYNNEI. Trimming removed 2 bases from V and 3 bases from J, with 10 bases in between. The CDR3 runs to 15 residues.